This TCR beta chain was found in a study of T cell repertoires in cytomegalovirus infection. Study observations and caveats: HLA-C-restricted CMV-specific TCR beta clonotypes were dominant in the ex vivo response.

MiXCR, run by TCRdb on the reads, gives a single entry per CDR3 protein. Among about 180,000 distinct CDR3 sequences listed, around an eighth were seen once. V was pared by 4 bases and J by 1 base, with 6 bases of the junction left unmatched. The CDR3 extends over 15 amino acids. Germline V gives CDR1 SGHRS, CDR2 YFSETQ. This clonotype has more than one count but fewer than ten. Its antigen is undetermined. The sample taken for sequencing was PBMCs. The sequence came from a human donor in good health (CMV status not recorded). Some clones in this sample may be carry-over from other donors' samples. The gene calls are TRBV5-1 and TRBJ1-1; TRBD1 agrees at 8 bases. CDR3 residues: CASSAWTGPNTEAFF. DNA for the CDR3: TGCGCCAGCAGCGCCTGGACAGGGCCGAACACTGAAGCTTTCTTT.